Sequencing of this TCR beta chain was carried out in a study of TIL therapy for anti-PD-1-resistant metastatic lung cancer. As for the study in general: Most patients had lung adenocarcinoma.

As to time point: pre-treatment sample, taken before nivolumab and TIL therapy. The CDR3 runs 13 residues. Trimming pared 5 bases from V and 7 bases from J, leaving 12 bases between. The V gene's germline CDR1 is LNHDA and CDR2 SQIVND (reference sequence). The immunoSEQ assay was v3. The protocol was immunoSEQ multiplex PCR, while the TCRdb copy is restricted to in-frame clones and leaves out a portion. The table includes more than 20,000 clones, just over 70% detected once. The V call is TRBV19, the J call TRBJ2-1; a possible D gene is TRBD2 (6 bases). This clonotype was sampled from a person between 30 and 80 years old with non-small cell lung cancer. Sequencing used blood, obtained at baseline. The CDR3 bases are TGTGCCAGTAGTTCCCAGGGAGGTAATGAGCAGTTCTTC. Translation: CASSSQGGNEQFF.